The 7 T cell receptor beta chains listed next were all sequenced from one sample in a study of blood T cells in healthy people across ages (dated by TCRdb to between 2014 and 2016). Library method: 5' RACE. The sample was run on an Illumina HiSeq 2500. A second PCR of about 6 to 12 cycles was performed with a sample-barcoded 5' primer and a J-beta primer mix. The public reads were quality trimmed at Q25 with fastp and then assembled into clones with MiXCR by TCRdb, keeping productive beta chains. Every CDR3 protein is listed once, alongside the most common genes and DNA of its rows. The sample profile shows around 820,000 distinct CDR3 sequences; just under 25% of them were found once. In total, the top ten clones hold around 3.6% of the sample. This sample also appeared in a second study, on T cells of mothers and their children.

Sequenced: blood. The receptors shown here come from a boy aged 5 to 17 in good health.

The genes are TRBV21-1 and TRBJ1-3. TRBV21-1 is a known pseudogene. This CDR3 has 16 residues. CDR3 in DNA: TGTGCCAGCAGCAAACCCGAAATAGGTAGAAGAGACACCATATATTTT. This translates into CASSKPEIGRRDTIYF.

The genes are TRBV29-1 and TRBJ2-5; D unresolved. This CDR3 region has 13 residues. The V end was cut by 4 bases, the J end by 5 bases, with 14 bases between. Looked up from germline, CDR1 is SQVTM and CDR2 is ANQGSEA. Written as DNA, the CDR3 is TGCAGCGTTGTTTCCACCAATTGGGAGACCCAGTACTTC. This encodes CSVVSTNWETQYF.

The rearrangement uses TRBV19 and TRBJ2-7; possibly TRBD1 for D (5 bases). V lost 3 bases and J lost 2, with 8 bases in between. Germline CDR1 is LNHDA and CDR2 is SQIVND (reference sequence). The CDR3 contains 13 residues. The CDR3 sequence: CASSIDRAYEQYF. CDR3 coding DNA: TGTGCCAGTAGTATCGACAGAGCCTACGAGCAGTACTTC.

The chain links TRBV7-8 to TRBJ2-7; TRBD2 matches 8 bases. CDR1 is SGHVS and CDR2 is FQNEAQ in the germline V gene. CDR3 length: 16 residues. V trimming: 1 base; J trimming: 0 bases; junction bases outside the gene matches: 5. As DNA, the CDR3 is TGTGCCAGCAGCTTAGGGCGACTAGCGACCTCCTACGAGCAGTACTTC. This gives the protein CASSLGRLATSYEQYF.

The chain carries TRBV5-6 and TRBJ1-3; possible D gene TRBD1, 6 bases. The V gene's germline CDR1 is SGHDT and CDR2 YYEEEE. The CDR3 loop spans 14 amino acids. V dropped 5 bases and J dropped 1 base, with 10 bases sitting between them. The DNA for the CDR3 is TGTGCCAGCAGATTCACAGGGTCTGGAAACACCATATATTTT. It translates to CASRFTGSGNTIYF.

Here the CDR3 reads CASSYIQSIDNEQFF. CDR3 DNA sequence: TGTGCCAGCAGTTACATACAGTCTATCGACAATGAGCAGTTCTTC. The chain employs TRBV6-2 or TRBV6-3 and TRBJ2-1; D uncertain. Germline-derived CDR1 and CDR2 are MNHEY and SVGEGT. V was pared by 2 bases and J by 5 bases, with 13 bases between. The CDR3 totals 15 residues.

CDR3 sequence (DNA): TGTGCCAGCAGGACCAGGGGGTATTTTGGAAACACCATATATTTT. Translating it yields CASRTRGYFGNTIYF. This sequence joins TRBV6-5 and TRBJ1-3; the match to TRBD1 covers 7 bases. Germline V gives CDR1 MNHEY, CDR2 SVGAGI. After removal of 6 bases from V and 3 bases from J, the junction contained 8 bases not matched to a gene. This CDR3 is built from 15 residues.